This passage covers 28 T cell receptor beta chains from one sample sequenced in a study of a mutant IDH1 vaccine in newly diagnosed glioma. Time point specified: week 47, end of study. Each dose delivered 300 ug of mutant IDH1 20-mer peptide subcutaneously with imiquimod. TCRdb's table, derived via immunoSEQ multiplex PCR, lists solely in-frame clones and lacks some. This table has about 94,000 clones, just under 90% appearing once. For these TCRs, the target antigens are not known. This sample comprised PBMCs, obtained from a glioma patient whose treatment included an IDH1 peptide vaccine. The origin of the receptors is a woman in her fifties or sixties with glioma.

In the case of this clone: The sample holds other DNA sequences that translate to the same CDR3. The chain links TRBV18 to TRBJ2-5, with D tentatively TRBD1 (5 bases). The CDR3 is made up of 13 amino acids. The V end was cut by 4 bases, the J end by 2 bases, with 8 bases between. The germline CDR1 and CDR2 sequences are KGHSH and LQKENI. The CDR3 spells CASSRDSQETQYF. The CDR3 region has the DNA TGTGCCAGCTCACGAGACAGTCAAGAGACCCAGTACTTC.

The chain carries TRBV5-4 and TRBJ1-2; D gene uncertain. From germline, CDR1 is SGHNT and CDR2 YYREEE (reference sequence). The CDR3 spans 14 residues. V was clipped by 1 base and J by 7 bases, with 14 bases between them. The CDR3 loop reads CASSLLYQLGGYTF. The CDR3 DNA follows: TGTGCCAGCAGCTTGCTATACCAGCTAGGTGGCTACACCTTC.

J is TRBJ2-7 and V is TRBV5-6, with D possibly TRBD1 on 6 matching bases. V was pared by 4 bases and J by 6 bases, with 11 bases between. The CDR3 spans 12 residues. Germline assignment: CDR1 SGHDT and CDR2 YYEEEE. CDR3 region: CASSPDSLEQYF. The CDR3 bases are TGTGCCAGCAGCCCGGACAGCCTCGAGCAGTACTTC.

This rearrangement joins TRBV11-2 to TRBJ1-4; D is perhaps TRBD1 (5 bases). Germline assignment: CDR1 SGHAT and CDR2 FQNNGV. The CDR3 is 14 residues long. V was pared by 4 bases and J by 7 bases, with 13 bases between. The CDR3 region has the DNA TGTGCCAGCAGCTCGGACATCGGGAGTGAAAAACTGTTTTTT. Translation gives CASSSDIGSEKLFF. The variable domain in full, completed from reference TRBV11-2 and TRBJ1-4, reads EAGVAQSPRYKIIEKRQSVAFWCNPISGHATLYWYQQILGQGPKLLIQFQNNGVVDDSQLPKDRFSAERLKGVDSTLKIQPAKLEDSAVYLCASSSDIGSEKLFFGSGTQLSVL.

The gene calls are TRBV10-3 and TRBJ2-1; unclear D gene. Trimming removed 11 bases at V and 0 bases at J, with 11 bases between. The CDR3 spans 13 residues. The germline CDR1 and CDR2 sequences are ENHRY and SYGVKD. The CDR3 DNA sequence: TGTGCCTCTCTGGACGTCTCCTACAATGAGCAGTTCTTC. It yields the protein CASLDVSYNEQFF.

The V gene is TRBV30, the J gene TRBJ2-1; D perhaps matches TRBD2 (5 bases). With 5 bases removed from V and 8 bases from J, the gap between germline ends came to 16 bases. CDR1 is GTSNPN, CDR2 SVGIG, per germline (reference sequence). This CDR3 is 13 amino acids long. CDR3 region: CAWSWTSEDEQFF. DNA of the CDR3: TGTGCCTGGTCCTGGACTTCCGAGGATGAGCAGTTCTTC.

V is TRBV5-4 and J is TRBJ1-6, with 8 positions matching TRBD1. V trimming: 3 bases; J trimming: 9 bases; junction bases outside the gene matches: 8. CDR1 SGHNT and CDR2 YYREEE come from the germline V gene (reference sequence). The CDR3 is 15 residues long. The CDR3 reads CASSWGTGGSSPLHF. CDR3 DNA: TGTGCCAGCAGCTGGGGGACAGGAGGAAGTTCACCCCTCCACTTT.

The chain couples TRBV28 to TRBJ2-5; a possible D gene is TRBD2 (6 bases). This CDR3 has 13 residues. Per the germline V gene, CDR1 is MDHEN and CDR2 is SYDVKM. Deletions cut 6 bases from V and 5 bases from J, with 13 bases between. CDR3 loop: CASRRHGSETQYF. The CDR3 bases are TGTGCCAGCAGACGCCACGGGAGTGAGACCCAGTACTTC.

This chain links TRBV7-2 with TRBJ2-5, with D perhaps TRBD1 (6 bases). The V end lost 5 bases, the J end lost 3 bases, and 13 bases lay between the germline ends. The germline gives CDR1 SGHTA, CDR2 FQGNSA. This CDR3 is built from 14 residues. CDR3 DNA sequence: TGTGCCAGCAGCCCCGGGACACTCAAAGAGACCCAGTACTTC. Protein: CASSPGTLKETQYF.

In its sample, this clone was seen once. This chain joins TRBV4-2 and TRBJ2-7, with D possibly matching TRBD2 (6 bases). The CDR3 spans 15 residues. CDR1 is LGHNA, CDR2 YNFKEQ, per germline. The germline V and J ends were trimmed by 0 bases and 2 bases, with 11 bases remaining between them. The CDR3: CASSQDQTRTYEQYF. The CDR3 DNA sequence: TGTGCCAGCAGCCAAGACCAGACTAGAACCTACGAGCAGTACTTC.

Remarks on this clone: The germline gene is not matched at one end of the junction; a read error may be the cause. This chain joins TRBV2 and TRBJ2-7, with D perhaps being TRBD1 or TRBD2 (6 bases each). CDR1 SNHLY and CDR2 FYNNEI come from the germline V gene. The CDR3 has 14 residues. The chain's CDR3 is CASTERGDGPKQYF. Here the CDR3 DNA reads TGTGCCAGCACTGAAAGGGGGGACGGACCGAAGCAGTACTTC.

The J gene is TRBJ2-7, the V gene TRBV28; no firm D call. Trimming stripped 3 bases from V and 1 base from J, with 7 bases between. The CDR3 length is 13 residues. Germline CDR1 MDHEN, CDR2 SYDVKM. The CDR3 coding sequence is TGTGCCAGCAGTTTCGGCAGGTCCTACGAGCAGTACTTC. Protein sequence: CASSFGRSYEQYF.

V usage is TRBV5-1 and J usage is TRBJ2-3, with 8 nucleotides matching TRBD1. This CDR3 is 15 amino acids long. Germline values: CDR1 SGHRS, CDR2 YFSETQ. V lost 1 base, J lost 2 bases, and 3 bases stayed unmatched. CDR3 protein: CASSLQGANTDTQYF. CDR3 coding DNA: TGCGCCAGCAGCTTGCAGGGGGCCAACACAGATACGCAGTATTTT.

This chain connects TRBV7-3 to TRBJ2-7, with TRBD2 as a possible D gene (6 bases). Germline loops: CDR1 SGHTA, CDR2 FQGTGA. The CDR3 consists of 17 residues. Trimming removed 0 bases from V and 0 bases from J, with 15 bases in between. CDR3 coding DNA: TGTGCCAGCAGCTTAACGCCGGCCCGGGAGAGCTCCTACGAGCAGTACTTC. It specifies CASSLTPARESSYEQYF. Based on the CDR3 plus reference TRBV7-3 and TRBJ2-7, the full variable domain is GAGVSQTPSNKVTEKGKYVELRCDPISGHTALYWYRQSLGQGPEFLIYFQGTGAADDSGLPNDRFFAVRPEGSVSTLKIQRTERGDSAVYLCASSLTPARESSYEQYFGPGTRLTVT.

The gene calls are TRBV11-2 and TRBJ2-2; 14 positions agree with TRBD2. The CDR3 contains 16 residues. V shed 5 bases, J shed 6 bases, and the junction held 5 bases outside the gene matches. Per germline, CDR1 SGHAT and CDR2 FQNNGV. The CDR3, as DNA: TGTGCCAGCAGCAGGACTAGCGGGAGGATCTCCGGGGAGCTGTTTTTT. Translated, it gives CASSRTSGRISGELFF.

The rearrangement uses TRBV6-1 and TRBJ1-5; D not certain. This CDR3 is built from 13 residues. Trimming took off 1 base at V and 6 bases at J, with 7 bases between the two ends. Looked up from germline, CDR1 is MNHNS and CDR2 is SASEGT. The CDR3 spells CASSEGHSQPQHF. The CDR3 bases are TGTGCCAGCAGTGAAGGGCACAGTCAGCCCCAGCATTTT.

The chain carries TRBV5-1 and TRBJ2-7, with TRBD1 as a possible D gene (5 bases). V shed 5 bases and J shed 1 base, with 7 bases lying between them. Germline V gene data show CDR1 as SGHRS and CDR2 as YFSETQ. The CDR3 is 12 amino acids. CDR3 DNA: TGCGCCAGCAGACAGGAATCCTACGAGCAGTACTTC. Translation gives CASRQESYEQYF.

This clone was observed a few times. The chain has TRBV5-4 and TRBJ1-1, with 7 bases aligning to TRBD1. The ends lost 5 bases at V and 8 bases at J; junction bases unmatched: 6. This CDR3 is 12 amino acids long. CDR1 and CDR2 (germline): SGHNT, YYREEE (reference sequence). The CDR3 here is CASRRGQDEAFF. The CDR3 DNA is TGTGCCAGCAGGAGAGGACAGGACGAAGCTTTCTTT.

The chain joins TRBV28 to TRBJ1-3; D might be TRBD1 (5 bases). CDR3 length: 15 residues. Deletions cut 4 bases from V and 0 bases from J, with 10 bases between. Germline V lookup: CDR1 MDHEN, CDR2 SYDVKM. The CDR3 DNA sequence: TGTGCCAGCAGTTCCCCTGGGGGCTCTGGAAACACCATATATTTT. Translated, it gives CASSSPGGSGNTIYF.

The genes are TRBV7-9 and TRBJ2-7; maybe TRBD2 (6 bases). The CDR3 has 14 amino acids. From germline, CDR1 is SEHNR and CDR2 FQNEAQ (reference sequence). The V end lost 5 bases, the J end lost 4 bases, and 15 bases lay between the germline ends. This CDR3 reads CASSPRDRLYEQYF. DNA of the CDR3: TGTGCCAGCAGCCCGCGGGATCGCTTGTACGAGCAGTACTTC.

The genes are TRBV2 and TRBJ1-4; 10 bases line up with TRBD1. This CDR3 has 19 amino acids. Trimming at V came to 8 bases and at J to 8 bases, leaving 23 bases not matched to a gene. Germline loops: CDR1 SNHLY, CDR2 FYNNEI. The CDR3 region is CASRSGTGVFLEYREKLFF. The CDR3, as DNA: TGTGCCAGCCGGTCCGGGACAGGGGTTTTTTTAGAGTACCGGGAAAAACTGTTTTTT.

The CDR3 sequence is CASGGNAHLDEQYF. The CDR3, as DNA: TGTGCCAGCGGGGGAAACGCTCATCTCGACGAGCAGTACTTC. The chain recombines TRBV6-5 with TRBJ2-7; D is perhaps TRBD1 or TRBD2 (5 bases each). Germline V gene data show CDR1 as MNHEY and CDR2 as SVGAGI. This CDR3 spans 14 amino acids. V lost 8 bases and J 5 bases, leaving 19 bases between the germline ends.

The J gene is TRBJ2-5, the V gene TRBV7-9; TRBD1 matches 8 bases. The CDR3 sequence is 11 residues long. Germline trimming cut 1 base from V and 11 bases from J; bases unmatched to any gene: 0. Germline values: CDR1 SEHNR, CDR2 FQNEAQ (reference sequence). The CDR3 sequence: CASSLDRGQYF. Written as DNA, the CDR3 is TGTGCCAGCAGCTTAGACAGGGGGCAGTACTTC. Combining the CDR3 with reference TRBV7-9 and TRBJ2-5 gives the whole variable domain DTGVSQNPRHKITKRGQNVTFRCDPISEHNRLYWYRQTLGQGPEFLTYFQNEAQLEKSRLLSDRFSAERPKGSFSTLEIQRTEQGDSAMYLCASSLDRGQYFGPGTRLLVL.

This CDR3 is CAWSTDYERGYTF. CDR3 bases: TGTGCCTGGTCAACCGATTACGAGAGGGGCTACACCTTC. The chain combines TRBV30 with TRBJ1-2; D call uncertain. V was shortened by 5 bases and J by 8 bases, with 18 bases between the two germline ends. Germline values: CDR1 GTSNPN, CDR2 SVGIG (reference sequence). This CDR3 has 13 amino acids.

The J gene is TRBJ2-6, the V gene TRBV10-2; D is unresolved. This CDR3 is 16 amino acids long. V gave up 2 bases and J gave up 0 bases, with 8 bases separating them. The germline V gene encodes CDR1 WSHSY and CDR2 SAAADI. This chain's CDR3 is CASSEPVYSGANVLTF. CDR3 in DNA: TGCGCCAGCAGTGAGCCGGTTTACTCTGGGGCCAACGTCCTGACTTTC.

The chain carries TRBV28 and TRBJ2-7; no definite D call. Trimming pared 3 bases from V and 0 bases from J, leaving 6 bases between. This CDR3 spans 13 amino acids. Germline CDR1 MDHEN, CDR2 SYDVKM. The CDR3 region has the DNA TGTGCCAGCAGTTTCGCGACCTCCTACGAGCAGTACTTC. This sequence encodes CASSFATSYEQYF.

This clone appeared a few times. This chain connects TRBV4-1 to TRBJ2-3; D gene ambiguous. In germline, CDR1 is MGHRA, CDR2 YSYEKL. The V end was cut by 1 base, the J end by 4 bases, with 18 bases between. The CDR3 spans 17 residues. CDR3 region: CASSQVDMGFLADTQYF. The CDR3 region has the DNA TGCGCCAGCAGCCAAGTTGATATGGGGTTCCTCGCAGATACGCAGTATTTT.

The chain couples TRBV28 to TRBJ1-2; possibly TRBD1 for D (6 bases). This CDR3 has 13 amino acids. V shed 11 bases and J shed 5 bases, with 18 bases lying between them. Germline loops: CDR1 MDHEN, CDR2 SYDVKM. The DNA for the CDR3 is TGTGCCCATTTGGAAGGGAGGGGGTATGGCTACACCTTC. Translation gives CAHLEGRGYGYTF.